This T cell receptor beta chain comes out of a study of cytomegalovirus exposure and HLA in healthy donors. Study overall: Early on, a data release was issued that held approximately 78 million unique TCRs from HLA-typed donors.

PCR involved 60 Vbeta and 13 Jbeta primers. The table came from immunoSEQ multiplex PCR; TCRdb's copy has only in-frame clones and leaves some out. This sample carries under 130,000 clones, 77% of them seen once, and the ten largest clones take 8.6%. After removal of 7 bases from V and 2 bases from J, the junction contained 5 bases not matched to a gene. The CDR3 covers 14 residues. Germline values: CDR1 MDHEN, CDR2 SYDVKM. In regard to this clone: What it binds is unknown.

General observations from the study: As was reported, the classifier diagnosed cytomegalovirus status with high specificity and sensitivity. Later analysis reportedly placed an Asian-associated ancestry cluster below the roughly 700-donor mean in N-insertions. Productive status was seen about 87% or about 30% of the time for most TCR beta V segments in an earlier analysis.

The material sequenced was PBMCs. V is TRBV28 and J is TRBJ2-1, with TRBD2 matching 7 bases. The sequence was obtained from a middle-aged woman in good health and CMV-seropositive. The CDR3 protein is CASNQRGAYNEQFF. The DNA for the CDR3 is TGTGCCAGCAACCAGCGGGGAGCCTACAATGAGCAGTTCTTC.